The entry below gives a single TCR beta chain sequence along with its context. What it recognizes is unknown. The study ran its PCR with 60 Vbeta and 13 Jbeta primers. Some clones are missing from TCRdb's copy, which holds only in-frame ones; the method was immunoSEQ multiplex PCR. The repertoire holds about 200,000 clones, with about 80% as singletons. The germline V gene encodes CDR1 MNHEY and CDR2 SMNVEV (reference sequence). There are 15 residues in the CDR3. V shed 1 base and J 2 bases; nucleotides not matched to a gene: 4. This specimen comes from a study of cytomegalovirus exposure and HLA in healthy donors. Study-wide results and caveats: In terms of immune exposure information, only CMV serostatus was available. A later analysis by the authors found several of the most significant clusters apparently linked to common viral pathogens. Reports state that TCR beta sequences accurately predicted most subjects' HLA-A and HLA-B alleles.

The TCR sequence derives from a woman in her thirties or forties in good health and CMV-seronegative. The rearrangement uses TRBV27 and TRBJ1-2; TRBD1 aligns across 7 bases. Sequenced sample: PBMCs. CDR3 DNA sequence: TGTGCCAGCAGTTTATACGGGACAGAGAACTATGGCTACACCTTC. This translates into CASSLYGTENYGYTF.